A selection of T cell receptor beta chains follows, all from one sample in a study of blood T cell repertoires in COVID-19. Profiled with immunoSEQ multiplex PCR; TCRdb holds only in-frame clones, not every one. The table records approximately 140,000 clones, 65% to 90% of them present only once. Sequenced: peripheral blood. These TCRs come from a man between 65 and 79 years old with acute or convalescent COVID-19. Each CDR3 is given without its conserved first and last residue. Fields, in order: CDR3 length, J gene, D gene, V gene, CDR3 protein. A D gene is named only where the DNA matches it firmly.

>12|TRBJ1-2|NA|TRBV28
ASSPPQGWYGYT
>12|TRBJ1-1|TRBD1|TRBV7-2
ASSPGQGFTEAF
>13|TRBJ1-6|TRBD1|TRBV7-2
ASSLGQGTYSPLH
>13|TRBJ1-4|NA|TRBV15
ATSSFRQGNEKLF
>13|TRBJ2-5|TRBD2|TRBV5-1
ASSFRLAGAETQY
>13|TRBJ1-5|TRBD1|TRBV19
ASSIGGQINQPQH
>14|TRBJ2-5|TRBD1|TRBV19
ASSIFRGTGIETQY
>12|TRBJ2-1|TRBD2|TRBV27
ASSLLAGVGEQF
>14|TRBJ2-7|TRBD2|TRBV15
ATSRDSGGPTYEQY
>15|TRBJ2-3|NA|TRBV7-2
ASSLAKYGGPLDTQY
>13|TRBJ2-1|TRBD1|TRBV5-4
ASSPGTGRYNEQF
>13|TRBJ1-1|TRBD1|TRBV6-5
ASSKWDRGQDGAF
>11|TRBJ2-7|NA|TRBV5-1
ASSSGLSYEQY
>11|TRBJ2-2|NA|TRBV2
ASRAGGAGELF
>13|TRBJ2-6|NA|TRBV2
ASTAGGSGANVLT
>11|TRBJ1-2|NA|TRBV6-5
ASSHQVNYGYT
>13|TRBJ1-5|NA|TRBV19
ASSGQTYSNQPQH